This section outlines one T cell receptor beta chain sequence together with its context. The germline V gene encodes CDR1 SQVTM and CDR2 ANQGSEA. V gave up 7 bases and J gave up 3 bases; unmatched junction bases: 13. The CDR3 is 16 residues long. The assay was immunoSEQ multiplex PCR, and TCRdb's table has in-frame clones only and misses some. The data hold about half a million clones, with approximately 84% observed a single time. The data belong to a study of shared clonotypes between healthy human individuals. Adult Caucasians living in Nashville, Tennessee made up all of the donors. The unsorted samples had 80 million to 95 million PBMCs used for genomic DNA.

The TCR comes from a woman aged 40 to 50 in good health. Some clones in this sample may be carry-over from other donors' samples. The chain combines TRBV29-1 with TRBJ2-1; TRBD2 agrees at 9 bases. Specimen: PBMCs. The CDR3 sequence: CSETTAGGSLYNEQFF. The CDR3 nucleotides read TGCAGCGAGACCACGGCGGGAGGGTCCCTCTACAATGAGCAGTTCTTC.